The 20 T cell receptor beta chains presented below share a single source sample, sequenced in a study of T cells in Graves' hyperthyroidism and ophthalmopathy. Amplification of TCR beta CDR3 regions used RNA as the template. Researchers ran a first-round RT-PCR on the TCR CDR3 using the HTBI primer set. TCRdb called the multiplex PCR reads again in MiXCR, with one record for every CDR3 protein. Of roughly 330,000 distinct CDR3 sequences listed, about 15% are singletons. Source material: blood. Receptors were obtained from a man aged 25-40 years with Graves' hyperthyroidism.

The table lists this clonotype with a few counts. This chain joins TRBV4-1 and TRBJ2-3, with 9 bases fitting TRBD2. Germline V CDR1 and CDR2: MGHRA, YSYEKL. Trimming at V came to 4 bases and at J to 5 bases, leaving 4 bases not matched to a gene. The CDR3 is made up of 14 amino acids. CDR3 loop: CASSRRTSVDTQYF. CDR3 DNA sequence: TGCGCCAGCAGCCGACGGACTAGCGTAGATACGCAGTATTTT.

V and J are TRBV20-1 and TRBJ2-3, with 15 bases aligning to TRBD2. V gave up 4 bases and J gave up 2 bases; unmatched junction bases: 4. Germline CDR1 is DFQATT and CDR2 is SNEGSKA (reference sequence). This CDR3 comprises 16 residues. CDR3 nucleotides: TGCAGTGCTACGGGACTAGCGGGAGGACTCACAGATACGCAGTATTTT. Its protein is CSATGLAGGLTDTQYF.

This clonotype was found many times. The V call is TRBV18, the J call TRBJ2-7, with D tentatively TRBD1 (6 bases). This CDR3 comprises 14 residues. Per the germline V gene, CDR1 is KGHSH and CDR2 is LQKENI. The ends were cut back, 3 bases at V and 2 bases at J, with 11 bases in the middle. The CDR3 sequence is CASSPGARTYEQYF. The CDR3 DNA sequence: TGTGCCAGCTCACCGGGGGCCCGAACCTACGAGCAGTACTTC.

A few counts support this clonotype. The CDR3: CASSLQRSGGADTQYF. The CDR3 nucleotides read TGCGCCAGCAGCTTGCAAAGATCCGGGGGGGCAGATACGCAGTATTTT. The chain links TRBV5-1 to TRBJ2-3, with 8 bases lining up with TRBD2. CDR1 is SGHRS, CDR2 YFSETQ, per germline. This CDR3 has 16 amino acids. V was pared by 1 base and J by 4 bases, with 8 bases of the junction left unmatched.

In this sample, this clonotype turned up many times. V and J are TRBV11-2 and TRBJ2-1; 8 positions match TRBD2. CDR1 and CDR2 from the germline V gene are SGHAT and FQNNGV. Germline trimming cut 3 bases from V and 7 bases from J; bases unmatched to any gene: 5. The CDR3 extends over 14 amino acids. CDR3 residues: CASSFSGRGNEQFF. In DNA form, the CDR3 reads TGTGCCAGCAGCTTCTCCGGGAGGGGGAATGAGCAGTTCTTC. The full variable domain, its missing parts supplied by reference TRBV11-2 and TRBJ2-1, is EAGVAQSPRYKIIEKRQSVAFWCNPISGHATLYWYQQILGQGPKLLIQFQNNGVVDDSQLPKDRFSAERLKGVDSTLKIQPAKLEDSAVYLCASSFSGRGNEQFFGPGTRLTVL.

In this sample, this clonotype turned up many times. CDR3: CASSDARGGRGPQHF. In DNA, the CDR3 is TGTGCCAGCAGCGATGCAAGAGGGGGCAGGGGGCCCCAGCATTTT. J is TRBJ1-5 and V is TRBV5-5; 7 nucleotides align to TRBD1. Unmatched junction bases numbered 13, after V lost 4 bases and J lost 9 bases. CDR1 SGHKS and CDR2 YYEKEE come from the germline V gene (reference sequence). This CDR3 region has 15 residues.

The rearrangement links TRBV15 to TRBJ2-3; 8 nucleotides match TRBD2. J was trimmed by 6 bases and V by 3 bases; bases with no gene match: 20. This CDR3 spans 19 amino acids. Germline loops: CDR1 LNHNV, CDR2 YYDKDF (reference sequence). DNA for the CDR3: TGTGCCACCAGCAGCATCACAGGGAGGACTAGCAAAGGTTGGGATACGCAGTATTTT. Amino acids: CATSSITGRTSKGWDTQYF.

This clonotype was seen a few times. Being one base from a much bigger clone, this may be a read error. The chain has TRBV20-1 and TRBJ2-1, with 9 bases lining up with TRBD2. The germline gives CDR1 DFQATT, CDR2 SNEGSKA (reference sequence). The junction had 15 bases not matched to a gene; V was cut back by 6 bases and J by 0 bases. The CDR3 totals 18 residues. The CDR3 here is CSASTGASGISSYNEQFF. CDR3 sequence (DNA): TGCAGTGCATCCACCGGGGCTAGCGGGATAAGCTCCTACAATGAGCAGTTCTTC.

This clonotype was detected many times. The V gene is TRBV29-1, the J gene TRBJ1-1; D possibly corresponds to TRBD1 (5 bases). Germline lookup yields CDR1 SQVTM and CDR2 ANQGSEA. Trimming left V 3 bases short and J 4 bases short, with 9 bases between. This CDR3 contains 12 residues. This CDR3 is CSVDEGITEAFF. The CDR3 region has the DNA TGCAGCGTTGATGAGGGGATCACTGAAGCTTTCTTT.

Points on this clonotype: It may be a read error: a sequence one base away is much more abundant. This rearrangement joins TRBV2 to TRBJ1-1, with D hard to call. CDR3 length: 13 residues. Germline V gives CDR1 SNHLY, CDR2 FYNNEI. The ends were cut back, 3 bases at V and 7 bases at J, with 12 bases in the middle. The DNA for the CDR3 is TGTGCCAGCAGTGATTCCGAGTACGGTGAAGCTTTCTTT. Translation gives CASSDSEYGEAFF.

This clonotype appeared a few times. This chain joins TRBV25-1 and TRBJ2-3, with 8 bases aligning to TRBD2. The CDR3 loop spans 17 amino acids. V gave up 2 bases and J gave up 2 bases; unmatched junction bases: 9. Germline V lookup: CDR1 MGHDK, CDR2 SYGVNS. This CDR3 reads CASSEESGSWVTDTQYF. The CDR3 nucleotides read TGTGCCAGCAGTGAAGAAAGCGGGAGTTGGGTCACAGATACGCAGTATTTT.

CDR3 in amino acids: CSARVGLAGGRTDTQYF. The CDR3 DNA sequence: TGCAGTGCTAGAGTCGGACTAGCGGGGGGTCGCACAGATACGCAGTATTTT. The chain uses TRBV20-1 and TRBJ2-3; 14 nucleotides agree with TRBD2. CDR1 DFQATT and CDR2 SNEGSKA come from the germline V gene (reference sequence). The junction had 4 bases not matched to a gene; V was cut back by 1 base and J by 1 base. The CDR3 runs 17 residues.

At least ten counts were recorded for this clonotype. The J gene is TRBJ1-5, the V gene TRBV2; D not resolved. Germline V gives CDR1 SNHLY, CDR2 FYNNEI. With 6 bases removed from V and 5 bases from J, the gap between germline ends came to 14 bases. This CDR3 spans 14 amino acids. The CDR3, as DNA: TGTGCCAGCAGGGATTTTGGGAGGGATCAGCCCCAGCATTTT. As protein: CASRDFGRDQPQHF.

The rearrangement uses TRBV20-1 and TRBJ2-5, with TRBD2 matching over 9 bases. The germline CDR1 and CDR2 sequences are DFQATT and SNEGSKA (reference sequence). V shed 3 bases and J 4 bases; nucleotides not matched to a gene: 12. This CDR3 is 16 amino acids long. The CDR3 coding sequence is TGCAGTGCTAGGTCAGCTAGCGGGATCATATTAGAGACCCAGTACTTC. Protein: CSARSASGIILETQYF.

On this clonotype itself: A much larger clonotype is one base distant, so this may be a read error. This chain joins TRBV2 and TRBJ1-1; weak D call: TRBD1 (5 bases). The CDR3 totals 14 residues. Germline V lookup: CDR1 SNHLY, CDR2 FYNNEI. As DNA, the CDR3 is TGTGCCAGCAGTGAAGTACCAGGGAGCACTAAAGCTTTCTTT. Translated, it gives CASSEVPGSTKAFF.

The sample holds many counts of this clonotype. The chain uses TRBV5-1 and TRBJ1-1; the match to TRBD1 covers 8 bases. Trimming cost V 4 bases and J 5 bases; bases outside gene matches: 10. CDR3 length equals 15 residues. CDR1 is SGHRS, CDR2 YFSETQ, per germline. The CDR3 here is CASSLTQGAGTEAFF. The CDR3 nucleotides are TGCGCCAGCAGCCTTACCCAGGGGGCGGGGACTGAAGCTTTCTTT.

This clonotype was observed a few times. The chain uses TRBV12-3 or TRBV12-4 and TRBJ1-5; D might be TRBD1 (6 bases). The CDR3 extends over 14 amino acids. Trimming pared 6 bases from V and 3 bases from J, leaving 12 bases between. CDR3 sequence: CASSRGQPNQPQHF. The CDR3 nucleotides read TGTGCCAGCAGCCGCGGACAGCCCAATCAGCCCCAGCATTTT.

This clonotype was seen only a few times. J is TRBJ2-1 and V is TRBV20-1; 11 bases agree with TRBD1. Unmatched junction bases numbered 8, after V lost 4 bases and J lost 6 bases. The CDR3 has 15 amino acids. Germline CDR1 is DFQATT and CDR2 is SNEGSKA (reference sequence). CDR3 coding DNA: TGCAGTGCTAACCAAGGACAGGGGGCATTCAATGAGCAGTTCTTC. It is translated as CSANQGQGAFNEQFF.

This clonotype was seen ten or more times. The V call is TRBV2, the J call TRBJ2-7; D is possibly TRBD1 (6 bases). Per germline, CDR1 SNHLY and CDR2 FYNNEI. There are 11 residues in the CDR3. Trimming removed 7 bases at V and 6 bases at J, with 10 bases between. The CDR3 is CASTQGREQYF. In DNA, the CDR3 is TGTGCCAGCACCCAGGGGCGCGAGCAGTACTTC.

The chain is built from TRBV30 and TRBJ2-1, with 8 bases fitting TRBD1. The germline CDR1 and CDR2 sequences are GTSNPN and SVGIG (reference sequence). The CDR3 is 14 residues long. Losses at the gene ends were 2 bases for V and 6 bases for J; bases not matched to a gene: 6. The CDR3 DNA is TGTGCCTGGAGTTCTGGACAGGGCATCAATGAGCAGTTCTTC. Translating gives CAWSSGQGINEQFF.